Described below is a single T cell receptor (beta chain) sequence and its context. The antigen is not known. Time point in this sample: baseline, week 1 (first vaccination visit). Treatment denoted: pre-vaccination baseline after standard-of-care therapy. Donor tumors were new WHO grade 3 or 4 IDH1-mutant, ATRX-lost astrocytomas. These data belong to a study of a mutant IDH1 vaccine in newly diagnosed glioma. Study context: Patients under treatment included approximately 60% males and about 40% females and had a mean age of around 43 years. Receipt of radiotherapy, temozolomide, or both preceded the study, and most received both. General study findings and limits: Vaccine-induced responses were seen in roughly 93% of patients, spanning several MHC alleles.

Germline CDR1 reads WNHNN; CDR2 reads SYGVQD (reference sequence). The CDR3 totals 14 residues. Trimming took off 3 bases at V and 3 bases at J, with 8 bases between the two ends. Libraries were prepared by immunoSEQ multiplex PCR; TCRdb keeps only in-frame clonotypes and omits some of them. The sample lists about 88,000 clones, roughly 87% seen once, with about 5.3% in the top ten. This sequence joins TRBV10-1 and TRBJ2-2; D unresolved. The TCR originated in a man in his forties or fifties with glioma. Some clones in this sample may be carry-over from other donors' samples. Sequenced material: PBMCs, taken from a glioma patient treated with radiotherapy, temozolomide or both. The CDR3 bases are TGCGCCAGCAGTGATCCTGGGGACACCGGGGAGCTGTTTTTT. Translation gives CASSDPGDTGELFF.